A single sample gave rise to the 26 T cell receptor beta chains below, sequenced in a study of cytomegalovirus exposure and HLA in healthy donors. 13 Jbeta primers and 60 Vbeta primers were used for the PCR. TCRdb's copy holds only in-frame clones and misses some; the assay was immunoSEQ multiplex PCR. This sample yields roughly 130,000 clones, of which roughly 79% are seen a single time; about 0.7% belongs to the top ten. The sample taken for sequencing was PBMCs. The receptors derive from a man aged 18 to 30 in good health and CMV-seronegative.

The chain combines TRBV4-3 with TRBJ1-5; weak D call: TRBD1 (5 bases). CDR3 size: 16 residues. V shed 4 bases and J shed 4 bases, with 17 bases lying between them. CDR1 and CDR2 from the germline V gene are LGHNA and YSLEER. This CDR3 is CASSPGLRARNQPQHF. DNA for the CDR3: TGCGCCAGCAGCCCAGGGTTAAGGGCGCGGAATCAGCCCCAGCATTTT.

V gene TRBV18 combines with J gene TRBJ1-1; TRBD1 is a possible D gene (5 bases). Germline V CDR1 and CDR2: KGHSH, LQKENI. V was trimmed by 0 bases and J by 0 bases, leaving 8 bases between them. The CDR3 runs to 15 residues. In DNA, the CDR3 is TGTGCCAGCTCACCACCGCCGACAGTGAACACTGAAGCTTTCTTT. Protein: CASSPPPTVNTEAFF.

The V gene is TRBV23-1, the J gene TRBJ1-5; 8 nucleotides match TRBD1. TRBV23-1 is an open reading frame whose function is uncertain. J lost 0 bases, V lost 7 bases, and 8 bases had no gene match. The CDR3 length is 16 residues. In nucleotides, the CDR3 is TGCGCCAGCACAGGGGGCGCGGGTTATAGCAATCAGCCCCAGCATTTT. It codes for CASTGGAGYSNQPQHF.

The V call is TRBV4-2, the J call TRBJ2-1; 9 bases fit TRBD2. Germline trimming cut 3 bases from V and 5 bases from J; bases unmatched to any gene: 11. Germline loops: CDR1 LGHNA, CDR2 YNFKEQ. The CDR3 is 17 residues long. CDR3 bases: TGTGCCAGCAGCCAGGGTAGCGGGGGAGCCTTGGACAATGAGCAGTTCTTC. Encoded protein: CASSQGSGGALDNEQFF.

V gene TRBV6-1 combines with J gene TRBJ1-1, with unresolved D. The CDR3 is made up of 11 amino acids. Trimming took off 10 bases at V and 4 bases at J, with 10 bases between the two ends. Germline V CDR1 and CDR2: MNHNS, SASEGT. The CDR3 DNA is TGTGCCATAAATAGAATCACTGAAGCTTTCTTT. This encodes CAINRITEAFF.

V and J are TRBV7-6 and TRBJ2-7; TRBD1 matches at 9 bases. The J segment lost 6 bases and the V segment lost 5 bases, leaving 8 bases of the junction unmatched. The CDR3 spans 14 residues. CDR1 SGHVS and CDR2 FNYEAQ come from the germline V gene. The DNA for the CDR3 is TGTGCCAGCAGCAAACGACAGGGGGACGGCGAGCAGTACTTC. It specifies CASSKRQGDGEQYF.

The sample holds a few counts of this clone. The chain links TRBV7-2 to TRBJ1-1, with D possibly matching TRBD1 (6 bases). CDR1 is SGHTA, CDR2 FQGNSA, per germline. Deletions cut 5 bases from V and 0 bases from J, with 13 bases between. The CDR3 loop spans 15 amino acids. In nucleotides, the CDR3 is TGTGCCAGCAGCCCCTTAGGGGGGGTGAACACTGAAGCTTTCTTT. This gives the protein CASSPLGGVNTEAFF. The complete variable domain, with remaining parts taken from reference TRBV7-2 and TRBJ1-1, reads GAGVSQSPSNKVTEKGKDVELRCDPISGHTALYWYRQSLGQGLEFLIYFQGNSAPDKSGLPSDRFSAERTGGSVSTLTIQRTQQEDSAVYLCASSPLGGVNTEAFFGQGTRLTVV.

This clone turned up a few times. The chain combines TRBV30 with TRBJ2-2, with D hard to call. With 2 bases removed from V and 2 bases from J, the gap between germline ends came to 3 bases. Germline CDR1 GTSNPN, CDR2 SVGIG (reference sequence). This CDR3 region has 12 residues. The CDR3 reads CAWSPNTGELFF. DNA for the CDR3: TGTGCCTGGAGTCCAAACACCGGGGAGCTGTTTTTT.

The rearrangement links TRBV7-8 to TRBJ2-7; possible D gene TRBD1, 5 bases. CDR1 is SGHVS and CDR2 is FQNEAQ in the germline V gene. CDR3 size: 13 residues. V was trimmed by 9 bases and J by 3 bases, leaving 15 bases between them. CDR3 region: CASTGGALYEQYF. The DNA for the CDR3 is TGTGCCAGTACAGGTGGAGCCCTCTACGAGCAGTACTTC.

The chain links TRBV10-3 to TRBJ1-1; 10 bases agree with TRBD1. The ends lost 10 bases at V and 1 base at J; junction bases unmatched: 6. Germline lookup yields CDR1 ENHRY and CDR2 SYGVKD. CDR3 size: 14 residues. The CDR3 bases are TGTGCCACCGGACAGGGGGAAACGAACACTGAAGCTTTCTTT. Its translation: CATGQGETNTEAFF.

This CDR3 reads CATSRTTGAGETQYF. CDR3 bases: TGTGCCACCAGCAGGACTACAGGGGCGGGAGAGACCCAGTACTTC. The chain joins TRBV15 to TRBJ2-5, with 7 positions matching TRBD1. Germline V gene sequence: CDR1 LNHNV, CDR2 YYDKDF (reference sequence). V lost 3 bases to trimming and J lost 4 bases; unmatched junction nucleotides: 8. The CDR3 runs 15 residues. The complete variable domain, with remaining parts taken from reference TRBV15 and TRBJ2-5, reads DAMVIQNPRYQVTQFGKPVTLSCSQTLNHNVMYWYQQKSSQAPKLLFHYYDKDFNNEADTPDNFQSRRPNTSFCFLDIRSPGLGDTAMYLCATSRTTGAGETQYFGPGTRLLVL.

V gene TRBV7-2 combines with J gene TRBJ1-6; D unresolved. Trimming took 5 bases from V and 10 from J, leaving 15 bases between them. CDR1 and CDR2 from the germline V gene are SGHTA and FQGNSA. The CDR3 is 14 residues long. The CDR3 DNA reads as TGTGCCAGCAGCCCGCACGAGGTCTACTCACCCCTCCACTTT. The encoded protein is CASSPHEVYSPLHF.

The chain is built from TRBV9 and TRBJ2-7; possibly TRBD1 for D (6 bases). V lost 2 bases and J 0 bases, leaving 9 bases between the germline ends. The CDR3 loop spans 14 amino acids. Per the germline V gene, CDR1 is SGDLS and CDR2 is YYNGEE. CDR3 nucleotides: TGTGCCAGCAGCGTCAGGGGCAGCTCCTACGAGCAGTACTTC. Translated: CASSVRGSSYEQYF.

J is TRBJ1-5 and V is TRBV4-1, with TRBD1 identical over 7 bases. The germline V gene encodes CDR1 MGHRA and CDR2 YSYEKL. Unmatched junction bases numbered 2, after V lost 0 bases and J lost 6 bases. CDR3 length: 14 residues. The CDR3 DNA sequence: TGCGCCAGCAGCCAAGACGGGACAGCTCAGCCCCAGCATTTT. Protein: CASSQDGTAQPQHF.

The rearrangement joins TRBV5-1 to TRBJ2-7, with 9 bases lining up with TRBD1. This CDR3 has 16 residues. J was trimmed by 7 bases and V by 3 bases; bases with no gene match: 14. Germline CDR1 is SGHRS and CDR2 is YFSETQ. The CDR3 loop is CASSSLPGQGDLEQYF. The CDR3 nucleotides are TGCGCCAGCAGCTCTCTACCGGGACAGGGTGATCTGGAGCAGTACTTC.

CDR3 protein: CASSASDWLLSTDTQYF. The CDR3 nucleotides are TGCGCCAGCAGCGCCTCGGATTGGCTACTAAGCACAGATACGCAGTATTTT. J is TRBJ2-3 and V is TRBV5-1; D not certain. V lost 4 bases to trimming and J lost 0 bases, with 18 bases between them. Germline CDR1 is SGHRS and CDR2 is YFSETQ. This CDR3 spans 17 amino acids.

The rearrangement joins TRBV11-2 to TRBJ1-1; D uncertain. V lost 3 bases, J lost 8 bases, and 16 bases lay in between. Germline values: CDR1 SGHAT, CDR2 FQNNGV. This CDR3 region has 14 residues. The CDR3 here is CASSFKDFPGEAFF. Written as DNA, the CDR3 is TGTGCCAGCAGCTTCAAGGACTTCCCGGGAGAAGCTTTCTTT.

This clone came up once. This chain links TRBV28 with TRBJ1-5; tentative D call: TRBD1 (5 bases). This CDR3 is 13 amino acids long. Trimming removed 10 bases from V and 4 bases from J, with 14 bases in between. Germline V gene sequence: CDR1 MDHEN, CDR2 SYDVKM. As DNA, the CDR3 is TGTGCCACACTACACCGGGGGAATCAGCCCCAGCATTTT. Translated: CATLHRGNQPQHF.

The V gene is TRBV6-5, the J gene TRBJ1-1; maybe TRBD1 (6 bases). Germline-derived CDR1 and CDR2 are MNHEY and SVGAGI. Trimming removed 8 bases at V and 1 base at J, with 14 bases between. The CDR3 has 14 amino acids. The CDR3 loop reads CASYRAGRNTEAFF. CDR3 nucleotide sequence: TGTGCCAGCTACAGGGCAGGGCGGAACACTGAAGCTTTCTTT.

The gene calls are TRBV19 and TRBJ1-1, with 8 positions matching TRBD1. The junction had 14 bases not matched to a gene; V was cut back by 8 bases and J by 0 bases. There are 17 residues in the CDR3. The germline CDR1 and CDR2 sequences are LNHDA and SQIVND (reference sequence). This CDR3 reads CASAAPGQGIMNTEAFF. The CDR3 DNA reads as TGTGCCAGTGCGGCTCCCGGACAGGGCATCATGAACACTGAAGCTTTCTTT.

The gene calls are TRBV7-9 and TRBJ2-5; tentatively, D is TRBD1 (5 bases). The CDR3 spans 16 residues. Per germline, CDR1 SEHNR and CDR2 FQNEAQ (reference sequence). The V end lost 2 bases, the J end lost 1 base, and 14 bases lay between the germline ends. The CDR3 DNA reads TGTGCCAGCAGCTTAATCGACAGAAAGTCCCAAGAGACCCAGTACTTC. It specifies CASSLIDRKSQETQYF.

The chain has TRBV10-3 and TRBJ1-1; D possibly corresponds to TRBD1 (6 bases). Germline V gene lookup returns CDR1 ENHRY and CDR2 SYGVKD. V lost 6 bases and J 5 bases, leaving 16 bases between the germline ends. The CDR3 length is 14 residues. CDR3 nucleotide sequence: TGTGCCATCAGCGGAACAGGGCGAGAAACTGAAGCTTTCTTT. Amino acids: CAISGTGRETEAFF.

The chain couples TRBV4-3 to TRBJ2-4, with D possibly TRBD1 on 6 matching bases. CDR1 and CDR2 from the germline V gene are LGHNA and YSLEER. The V end lost 4 bases, the J end lost 8 bases, and 15 bases lay between the germline ends. CDR3 size: 14 residues. CDR3 region: CASSPSRGWDIQYF. As DNA, the CDR3 is TGCGCCAGCAGCCCTTCCAGGGGATGGGACATTCAGTACTTC.

The J gene is TRBJ2-5, the V gene TRBV6-5, with D possibly being TRBD2 (7 bases). Germline lookup yields CDR1 MNHEY and CDR2 SVGAGI. V was trimmed by 6 bases and J by 5 bases, leaving 16 bases between them. CDR3 length: 14 amino acids. CDR3 nucleotide sequence: TGTGCCAGCAGGGATACGGGGGGCAGGGAGACCCAGTACTTC. It encodes CASRDTGGRETQYF.

The rearrangement uses TRBV10-3 and TRBJ1-1; D is ambiguous. CDR3 length: 13 amino acids. V lost 7 bases, J lost 3 bases, and 12 bases lay in between. The germline CDR1 and CDR2 sequences are ENHRY and SYGVKD. The CDR3 sequence: CAITGRMDTEAFF. CDR3 sequence (DNA): TGTGCCATCACGGGTCGGATGGACACTGAAGCTTTCTTT.

V usage is TRBV5-4 and J usage is TRBJ1-2, with D unclear. Germline-derived CDR1 and CDR2 are SGHNT and YYREEE (reference sequence). The CDR3 is 12 amino acids. V was trimmed by 7 bases and J by 9 bases, leaving 16 bases between them. The CDR3 DNA is TGTGCCAGCCGCAGTGGGAGGAGCAGCTACACCTTC. The encoded protein is CASRSGRSSYTF.